This TCR beta chain was sequenced for a study of molecular identifiers for immune sequencing clone quantification. Looking at the study overall: Split five ways in replicates, RNA from roughly 20,000 or 100,000 naive CD8 cells had four portions sequenced.

For this clonotype: The antigen is not known.

One entry per CDR3 protein results from TCRdb running MiXCR on the PCR reads. The repertoire holds a few hundred thousand distinct CDR3 sequences, around 21% seen once, with more than 0.8% in the top ten. Naive CD8 T cell sorting was performed on the CD8+CD4-CCR7+CD45RA+ phenotype. The CDR3 loop spans 14 amino acids. V shed 0 bases and J shed 3 bases, with 9 bases lying between them. Germline V gene lookup returns CDR1 SGHNT and CDR2 YYREEE (reference sequence). General study points: Spiked Jurkat TCR RNA from one cell was reportedly detectable among 950,000 to 1,000,000 naive cells. Sizes of highly expanded clones could be underestimated through identical TCRs sharing a barcode.

The chain has TRBV5-4 and TRBJ1-1; a possible D gene is TRBD1 (5 bases). Sample: naive CD8+ T cells from blood, with Jurkat cell RNA spiked in. The sample's subset: FACS-sorted CD8+CD4-CCR7+CD45RA+ naive T cells. The origin of this receptor is a human donor in good health. Some libraries in this study had Jurkat cell RNA spiked in. The CDR3 sequence: CASSLAAGHTEAFF. The CDR3 DNA sequence: TGTGCCAGCAGCTTGGCAGCAGGGCACACTGAAGCTTTCTTT.